A selection of T cell receptor beta chains follows, all from one sample in a study of human T cells and chemical hapten exposure. TCRdb re-called the RACE reads with MiXCR, one entry per CDR3 protein. The data hold 150,000 to 200,000 distinct CDR3 sequences, with about 14% observed a single time. The sample in question was whole blood, obtained in connection with sensitization to the hapten diphenylcyclopropenone (DPC). Every receptor here comes from a woman aged 25 to 39 with alopecia areata. Some clones in this sample may be carry-over from other donors' samples. CDR3s include the opening cysteine and the closing phenylalanine or tryptophan. The D gene is left open where the match is weak. Only part of the rows carry a size: once, few, many, or a class if the clone is expanded.

clone_size	v_call	cdr3_length	d_call	j_call	cdr3_nt	cdr3_aa
.	TRBV18	16	.	TRBJ1-5	TGTGCCAGCTCAAAGGAGCCCCCCTTTAGCAATCAGCCCCAGCATTTT	CASSKEPPFSNQPQHF
few	TRBV29-1	13	.	TRBJ2-2	TGCAGCGTTTGGGACAACGACACCGGGGAGCTGTTTTTT	CSVWDNDTGELFF
few	TRBV6-1	14	TRBD2	TRBJ2-1	TGTGCCAGCAGTGAACTAGCGGGAGAAAATGAGCAGTTCTTC	CASSELAGENEQFF
many	TRBV7-9	14	.	TRBJ1-1	TGTGCCAGCAGCTTGGATACGATGAACACTGAAGCTTTCTTT	CASSLDTMNTEAFF
.	TRBV28	15	.	TRBJ2-3	TGTGCCAGCACCCCCTCGGGAGTTGGTAGAGATACGCAGTATTTT	CASTPSGVGRDTQYF
many	TRBV6-2/TRBV6-3	14	TRBD1	TRBJ1-1	TGTGCCAGCAGTTATGGGACAGGGCTCGTTGAAGCTTTCTTT	CASSYGTGLVEAFF
few	TRBV19	17	TRBD2	TRBJ2-1	TGTGCCAGTAGTATAGATTCTAGCGGGGGATCCTACAATGAGCAGTTCTTC	CASSIDSSGGSYNEQFF
few	TRBV2	13	.	TRBJ1-4	TGTGCCAGCACACAGGTTAGGGACGAAAAACTGTTTTTT	CASTQVRDEKLFF
many	TRBV2	14	.	TRBJ2-2	TGTGCCAGCAGTGAGTACGGGACCACCGGGGAGCTGTTTTTT	CASSEYGTTGELFF
.	TRBV10-3	12	.	TRBJ2-2	TGTGCCATCATCACAGCTGACGGGGAGCTGTTTTTT	CAIITADGELFF
few	TRBV7-3	16	.	TRBJ1-6	TGTGCCAGCCAAAAAAAAGGGACCGACTATAATTCACCCCTCCACTTT	CASQKKGTDYNSPLHF
.	TRBV4-2	18	TRBD1	TRBJ2-2	TGTGCCAGCAGCCAAGCGAGTCGGAGCGGGACAGGGCTGGGGGAGCTGTTTTTT	CASSQASRSGTGLGELFF
.	TRBV10-2	13	.	TRBJ2-1	TGCGCCAGCAGTGATGGGTTAGTAGCTGAGCAGTTCTTC	CASSDGLVAEQFF
few	TRBV6-1	15	.	TRBJ1-2	TGTGCCAGCAGTGCATGGGCGCCAGGTTCTTATGGCTACACCTTC	CASSAWAPGSYGYTF
few	TRBV3-1	15	TRBD1	TRBJ1-3	TGTGCCAGCACCCCCCGACAGGGAACCGGAAACACCATATATTTT	CASTPRQGTGNTIYF
.	TRBV15	14	.	TRBJ2-5	TGTGCCACCAGCAGGGCGGTCAGCCAAGAGACCCAGTACTTC	CATSRAVSQETQYF
few	TRBV6-6	15	.	TRBJ2-1	TGTGCCAGCAGTACCATAGGGACGCCATACAATGAGCAGTTCTTC	CASSTIGTPYNEQFF
few	TRBV5-1	18	TRBD2	TRBJ2-3	TGCGCCAGCAGCTCACTAGCGGGGGTGCCTACTAGCACAGATACGCAGTATTTT	CASSSLAGVPTSTDTQYF
few	TRBV6-2/TRBV6-3	16	.	TRBJ1-1	TGTGCCAGCAGTCAGGGCAACCGCCTGGCGAACACTGAAGCTTTCTTT	CASSQGNRLANTEAFF
.	TRBV12-3/TRBV12-4	16	TRBD2	TRBJ2-2	TGTGCCAGCAGCTGGACTAGCGGGGTAGCGGGCGGGGAGCTGTTTTTT	CASSWTSGVAGGELFF
.	TRBV25-1	13	.	TRBJ1-5	TGTGCCAGCAGTGCGTCGATTAATCAGCCCCAGCATTTT	CASSASINQPQHF
many	TRBV5-4	15	TRBD1	TRBJ1-6	TGTGCCAGCAGCTTGTCAGGGGGCGGATTTTCACCCCTCCACTTT	CASSLSGGGFSPLHF
few	TRBV2	12	TRBD1	TRBJ2-5	TGTGCCTCAAGGACAGGAAAAGAGACCCAGTACTTC	CASRTGKETQYF
many	TRBV7-3	14	.	TRBJ2-3	TGTGCCAGCAGCCCAGGGCTGAGCACAGATACGCAGTATTTT	CASSPGLSTDTQYF
few	TRBV29-1	15	TRBD2	TRBJ2-7	TGCAGCGTTGAAGATCAGGGACTAGGCGTGGACGAGCAGTACTTC	CSVEDQGLGVDEQYF
few	TRBV13	12	.	TRBJ1-1	TGTGCCAGCGCTCAGGGAATCACTGAAGCTTTCTTT	CASAQGITEAFF
.	TRBV7-9	13	.	TRBJ1-4	TGTGCCAGCAGCGGACAGTCTAATGAAAAACTGTTTTTT	CASSGQSNEKLFF
.	TRBV9	12	.	TRBJ1-2	TGTGCCAGCAGCGTAGTTCAGGGGGGCTACACCTTC	CASSVVQGGYTF
.	TRBV12-2	15	.	TRBJ2-3	TGTGCAAGTCGCCCCAACAGGGGTAGCACAGATACGCAGTATTTT	CASRPNRGSTDTQYF
many	TRBV12-3/TRBV12-4	14	.	TRBJ2-7	TGTGCCAGCAGTTTATCGGGAGAAATCTACGAGCAGTACTTC	CASSLSGEIYEQYF
many	TRBV18	17	TRBD2	TRBJ2-2	TGTGCCAGCTCCCTATTACGACTAGCGGGAGAGACCGGGGAGCTGTTTTTT	CASSLLRLAGETGELFF
many	TRBV15	14	.	TRBJ1-1	TGTGCCACCAGCAGAGATCGGGGGGACACTGAAGCTTTCTTT	CATSRDRGDTEAFF
few	TRBV9	13	.	TRBJ2-2	TGTGCCAGCAGCATGGAGAACACCGGGGAGCTGTTTTTT	CASSMENTGELFF
few	TRBV6-5	15	.	TRBJ2-2	TGTGCCAGCAGTTACGCAGGGGCGCTCACCGGGGAGCTGTTTTTT	CASSYAGALTGELFF
.	TRBV10-3	15	TRBD1	TRBJ1-1	TGTGCCATCAGTGACGGGACAGTTATGAACACTGAAGCTTTCTTT	CAISDGTVMNTEAFF
many	TRBV29-1	14	.	TRBJ1-1	TGCAGCGTTGTGCCACGGGGCTGGAACACTGAAGCTTTCTTT	CSVVPRGWNTEAFF
.	TRBV27	11	.	TRBJ2-7	TGTGCCAGCAGCCCCCCGCTCGAGCAGTACTTC	CASSPPLEQYF
.	TRBV28	14	.	TRBJ2-7	TGTGCCAGCAGTCCCCACAGGGTCCCCTACGAGCAGTACTTC	CASSPHRVPYEQYF
many	TRBV13	18	TRBD2	TRBJ2-5	TGTGCCAGCAGCCCACCCGGGACTAGCGGGAGCCGCCGAGAGACCCAGTACTTC	CASSPPGTSGSRRETQYF
.	TRBV28	14	.	TRBJ2-7	TGTGCCAGCAGTTTAATGTTGGAACCCTACGAGCAGTACTTC	CASSLMLEPYEQYF
.	TRBV9	16	TRBD2	TRBJ2-7	TGTGCCAGCAGCGTAGGGGGGACTAGCGGGAGTTACGAGCAGTACTTC	CASSVGGTSGSYEQYF
.	TRBV5-6	17	TRBD1	TRBJ2-1	TGTGCCAGCAGCTCGATAAGCGGACAGGGTCGGGTTGGTGAGCAGTTCTTC	CASSSISGQGRVGEQFF
.	TRBV20-1	14	.	TRBJ2-2	TGCAGTGCTAAGGACCTGGGCTACACCGGGGAGCTGTTTTTT	CSAKDLGYTGELFF
.	TRBV7-8	15	TRBD1	TRBJ2-7	TGTGCCAGCAGCCACCTACAGGGGAGAGAGGACGAGCAGTACTTC	CASSHLQGREDEQYF
many	TRBV11-2	17	.	TRBJ1-2	TGTGCCAGCAGCCTACGGACAGATTTCTTGTCTAACTATGGCTACACCTTC	CASSLRTDFLSNYGYTF
.	TRBV28	14	.	TRBJ2-7	TGTGCCAGCAGTTTGTGGGGCAGGGGAGACGAGCAGTACTTC	CASSLWGRGDEQYF
few	TRBV12-5	22	TRBD1	TRBJ1-5	TGTGCTAGTGGTTTGGCCCCGCACCTCCGGGACAGGGGGCAGGGGAGCAATCAGCCCCAGCATTTT	CASGLAPHLRDRGQGSNQPQHF
.	TRBV11-3	16	.	TRBJ1-6	TGTGCCAGCAGCTCCTTTGGGGTCTCCTATAATTCACCCCTCCACTTT	CASSSFGVSYNSPLHF
.	TRBV21-1	19	.	TRBJ2-4	TGTGCCAGCAGCACCGCGACAGGGGGCGCCCCCTTAGCCAAAAACATTCAGTACTTC	CASSTATGGAPLAKNIQYF